This T cell receptor beta chain was recorded in a study of shared clonotypes between healthy human individuals. Findings and limits, study-wide: Generally, naive subsets (rather than memory subsets) showed larger estimated richness. Of the naive CD4 clonotypes, about 5.4% were shared across a handful of donors.

Naivety among CD8 cells was defined by CD45RO negativity and positive CCR7 selection, thereby excluding terminally differentiated effector memory CD45RA+ cells. As to this clone: The target antigen is unknown.

Only in-frame clones appear in the TCRdb table, and some are missing; sequencing was by immunoSEQ multiplex PCR. The sample has 750,000 to 1,000,000 clones; 80% to 95% are singletons. Sequencing used naive CD8+ T cells sorted from blood. The receptor comes from a man aged 25 to 40 in good health.

This CDR3 is CASSTPQGRYTEAFF. The CDR3, as DNA: TGTGCCAGCAGCACCCCACAGGGCCGTTACACTGAAGCTTTCTTT. The chain employs TRBV11-2 and TRBJ1-1; tentative D call: TRBD1 (6 bases). CDR3 length: 15 residues. Deletions cut 5 bases from V and 3 bases from J, with 16 bases between. From germline, CDR1 is SGHAT and CDR2 FQNNGV. Drawing the rest from reference TRBV11-2 and TRBJ1-1, the complete variable domain is EAGVAQSPRYKIIEKRQSVAFWCNPISGHATLYWYQQILGQGPKLLIQFQNNGVVDDSQLPKDRFSAERLKGVDSTLKIQPAKLEDSAVYLCASSTPQGRYTEAFFGQGTRLTVV.